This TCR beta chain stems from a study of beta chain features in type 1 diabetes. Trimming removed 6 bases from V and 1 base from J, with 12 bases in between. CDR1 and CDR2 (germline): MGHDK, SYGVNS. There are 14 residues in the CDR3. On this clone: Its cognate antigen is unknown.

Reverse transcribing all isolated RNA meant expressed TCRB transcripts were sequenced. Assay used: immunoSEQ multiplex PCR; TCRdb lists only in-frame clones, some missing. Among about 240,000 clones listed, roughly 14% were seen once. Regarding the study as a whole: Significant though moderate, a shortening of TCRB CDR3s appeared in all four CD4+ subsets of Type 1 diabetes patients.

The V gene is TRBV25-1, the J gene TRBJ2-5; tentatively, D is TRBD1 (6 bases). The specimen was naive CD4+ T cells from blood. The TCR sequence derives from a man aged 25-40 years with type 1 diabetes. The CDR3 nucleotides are TGTGCCAGCAGCCAAGACAGGATCCAAGAGACCCAGTACTTC. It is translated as CASSQDRIQETQYF.